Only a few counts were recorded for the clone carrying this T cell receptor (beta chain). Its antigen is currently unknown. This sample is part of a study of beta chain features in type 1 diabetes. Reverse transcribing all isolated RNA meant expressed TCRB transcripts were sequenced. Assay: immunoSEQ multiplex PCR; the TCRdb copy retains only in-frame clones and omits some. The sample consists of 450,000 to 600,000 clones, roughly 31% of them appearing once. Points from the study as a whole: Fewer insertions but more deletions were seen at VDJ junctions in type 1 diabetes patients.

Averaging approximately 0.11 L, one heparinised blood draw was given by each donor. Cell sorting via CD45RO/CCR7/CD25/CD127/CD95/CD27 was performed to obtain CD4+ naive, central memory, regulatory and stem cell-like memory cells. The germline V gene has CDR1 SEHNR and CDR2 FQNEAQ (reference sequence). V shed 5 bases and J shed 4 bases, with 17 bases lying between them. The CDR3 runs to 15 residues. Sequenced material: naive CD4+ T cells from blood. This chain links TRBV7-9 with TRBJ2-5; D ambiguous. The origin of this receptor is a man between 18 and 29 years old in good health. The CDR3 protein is CASSTRLRAPETQYF. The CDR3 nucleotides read TGTGCCAGCAGCACGAGGCTCCGGGCCCCAGAGACCCAGTACTTC.